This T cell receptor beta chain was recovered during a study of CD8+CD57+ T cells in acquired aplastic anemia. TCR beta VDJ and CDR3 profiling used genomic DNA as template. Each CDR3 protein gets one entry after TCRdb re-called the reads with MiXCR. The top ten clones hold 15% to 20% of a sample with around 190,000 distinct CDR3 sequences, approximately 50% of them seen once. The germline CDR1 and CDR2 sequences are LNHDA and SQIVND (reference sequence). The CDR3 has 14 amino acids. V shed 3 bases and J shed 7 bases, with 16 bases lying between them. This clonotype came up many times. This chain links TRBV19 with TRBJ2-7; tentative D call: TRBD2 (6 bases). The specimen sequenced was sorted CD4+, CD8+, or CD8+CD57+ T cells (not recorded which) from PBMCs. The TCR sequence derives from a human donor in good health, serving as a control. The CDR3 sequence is CASSIGGLNSEQYF. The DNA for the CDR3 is TGTGCCAGTAGTATCGGAGGGCTCAACTCGGAGCAGTACTTC.